Sequencing of this T cell receptor (beta chain) was carried out in a study of T cell repertoires in cytomegalovirus infection. Study as a whole: Shared public TCR beta signatures pointed to both CMV infection and a matching HLA type.

TCRdb analysed the reads with MiXCR anew, one entry per CDR3 protein. The sample holds roughly 640,000 distinct CDR3 sequences, 20% to 30% seen once. The CDR3 consists of 14 residues. Trimming took 8 bases from V and 0 from J; bases not matched to a gene: 3. CDR1 is MNHEY, CDR2 SMNVEV, per germline (reference sequence). The receptor comes from a human donor in good health (CMV status not recorded). Some clones in this sample may be carry-over from other donors' samples. This chain uses TRBV27 with TRBJ2-1, with 8 positions matching TRBD2. Material for sequencing was CD8+ T cells from PBMCs. This CDR3 reads CASQAGASYNEQFF. The CDR3 bases are TGTGCCAGCCAAGCGGGGGCCTCCTACAATGAGCAGTTCTTC.